Listed here are 22 T cell receptor beta chains from one sample, sequenced in a study of T cells of healthy individuals. TCRdb recomputed calls from the 5' RACE reads with MiXCR, one row per CDR3 protein. Among fewer than 75,000 distinct CDR3 sequences listed, around 16% were seen once. The receptors come from a human donor in good health.

About this clonotype itself: A much larger clone is a single base away; this may be a read error. J is TRBJ2-7 and V is TRBV12-3 or TRBV12-4; D perhaps matches TRBD1 (6 bases). Deletions cut 6 bases from V and 6 bases from J, with 18 bases between. The CDR3 has 14 amino acids. The CDR3 coding sequence is TGTGCCAGCAGGCAGGACAGTGGAGGATCCGAGCAGTACTTC. Its translation is CASRQDSGGSEQYF.

This clonotype was detected a few times. This rearrangement joins TRBV4-2 to TRBJ2-5, with 9 bases fitting TRBD1. Germline CDR1 reads LGHNA; CDR2 reads YNFKEQ. The CDR3 loop spans 15 amino acids. V trimming: 1 base; J trimming: 5 bases; junction bases outside the gene matches: 5. CDR3 residues: CASSQVTGGVETQYF. DNA for the CDR3: TGTGCCAGCAGCCAAGTCACAGGGGGCGTGGAGACCCAGTACTTC.

The chain employs TRBV24-1 and TRBJ2-3, with D maybe TRBD1 (6 bases). The length of the CDR3 is 12 residues. The V end lost 10 bases, the J end lost 2 bases, and 9 bases lay between the germline ends. Germline CDR1 is KGHDR and CDR2 is SFDVKD. CDR3 sequence: CATGQTTDTQYF. For the CDR3, the DNA is TGTGCCACAGGACAGACCACAGATACGCAGTATTTT.

This clonotype was seen a handful of times. The V gene is TRBV7-2, the J gene TRBJ2-5; D gene ambiguous. The V gene's germline CDR1 is SGHTA and CDR2 FQGNSA. CDR3 length equals 16 residues. V was clipped by 1 base and J by 5 bases, with 17 bases between them. The CDR3 spells CASSLVRLGPRETQYF. In DNA, the CDR3 is TGTGCCAGCAGCTTAGTAAGGCTGGGCCCCCGGGAGACCCAGTACTTC.

The chain combines TRBV19 with TRBJ2-7, with a possible D match to TRBD1 (5 bases). Per germline, CDR1 LNHDA and CDR2 SQIVND (reference sequence). The CDR3 contains 12 residues. Trimming left V 5 bases short and J 4 bases short, with 9 bases between. The DNA for the CDR3 is TGTGCCAGTAGTTTCACAGGATACGAGCAGTACTTC. This codes for CASSFTGYEQYF.

This clonotype appeared many times. V and J are TRBV5-1 and TRBJ1-1; a weak D match, TRBD1 (5 bases). The CDR3 extends over 12 amino acids. Germline V gene data show CDR1 as SGHRS and CDR2 as YFSETQ. V was pared by 4 bases and J by 6 bases, with 10 bases between. CDR3 residues: CASSQGLAEAFF. For the CDR3, the DNA is TGCGCCAGCAGCCAGGGACTTGCTGAAGCTTTCTTT.

This chain joins TRBV2 and TRBJ2-1; D might be TRBD1 or TRBD2, each matching 5 bases. CDR3 length: 14 amino acids. Deletions cut 5 bases from V and 8 bases from J, with 16 bases between. The germline CDR1 and CDR2 sequences are SNHLY and FYNNEI. DNA of the CDR3: TGTGCCAGCAGTTCCGGGACCTCGATCTATGAGCAGTTCTTC. This translates into CASSSGTSIYEQFF. The variable domain in full, completed from reference TRBV2 and TRBJ2-1, reads EPEVTQTPSHQVTQMGQEVILRCVPISNHLYFYWYRQILGQKVEFLVSFYNNEISEKSEIFDDQFSVERPDGSNFTLKIRSTKLEDSAMYFCASSSGTSIYEQFFGPGTRLTVL.

In this sample, this clonotype turned up many times. V is TRBV11-2 and J is TRBJ1-2, with D tentatively TRBD1 (5 bases). The CDR3 runs 14 residues. The germline CDR1 and CDR2 sequences are SGHAT and FQNNGV. V lost 3 bases and J lost 4, with 12 bases in between. This CDR3 is CASSLTDGTYGYTF. CDR3 coding DNA: TGTGCCAGCAGCTTGACAGACGGCACCTATGGCTACACCTTC.

This clonotype was counted ten times or more. The rearrangement links TRBV6-4 to TRBJ2-1; D is possibly TRBD2 (7 bases). The CDR3 totals 16 residues. Per the germline V gene, CDR1 is MRHNA and CDR2 is SNTAGT. V dropped 0 bases and J dropped 3 bases, with 12 bases sitting between them. CDR3 DNA: TGTGCCAGCAGTGACTCGACGAGGGGGGGCTACAATGAGCAGTTCTTC. Its translation: CASSDSTRGGYNEQFF.

V is TRBV12-3 or TRBV12-4 and J is TRBJ1-1; no clear D. The CDR3 runs 13 residues. V lost 6 bases to trimming and J lost 3 bases, with 11 bases between them. The DNA of the CDR3 is TGTGCCAGCAGCTTTAGGTTAGACACTGAAGCTTTCTTT. Translated: CASSFRLDTEAFF.

The chain links TRBV6-5 to TRBJ2-1; D may be TRBD1 or TRBD2 (5 bases each). The CDR3 consists of 13 residues. The germline gives CDR1 MNHEY, CDR2 SVGAGI. Trimming removed 7 bases from V and 6 bases from J, with 13 bases in between. The CDR3 is CASTMGDSNEQFF. Written as DNA, the CDR3 is TGTGCCAGCACAATGGGGGATAGCAATGAGCAGTTCTTC.

The chain employs TRBV20-1 and TRBJ2-5, with D perhaps TRBD1 or TRBD2 (5 bases each). CDR1 is DFQATT, CDR2 SNEGSKA, per germline (reference sequence). The CDR3 sequence is 16 residues long. V was cut by 1 base and J by 2 bases, with 17 bases left in between. CDR3 protein: CSARAPRGRTQETQYF. CDR3 bases: TGCAGTGCTAGAGCCCCTAGGGGACGGACTCAAGAGACCCAGTACTTC.

This clonotype was detected many times. V usage is TRBV10-3 and J usage is TRBJ1-2; D remains unclear. Trimming cost V 4 bases and J 4 bases, with 7 bases left between them. The CDR3 length is 12 residues. Germline assignment: CDR1 ENHRY and CDR2 SYGVKD. The CDR3 region is CAISVPLYGYTF. The CDR3 DNA reads TGTGCCATCAGTGTCCCACTCTATGGCTACACCTTC.

The chain is built from TRBV27 and TRBJ2-7; D ambiguous. The CDR3 loop spans 12 amino acids. The germline V and J ends were trimmed by 6 bases and 7 bases, with 13 bases remaining between them. Germline V gene sequence: CDR1 MNHEY, CDR2 SMNVEV (reference sequence). The CDR3 nucleotides read TGTGCCAGCAGGAGTCAGCCGAAGGAGCAGTACTTC. It translates to CASRSQPKEQYF.

This clonotype occurred many times. This chain connects TRBV9 to TRBJ2-1, with D possibly being TRBD2 (6 bases). The germline V and J ends were trimmed by 2 bases and 10 bases, with 19 bases remaining between them. The CDR3 loop spans 15 amino acids. Germline V gene data show CDR1 as SGDLS and CDR2 as YYNGEE. The CDR3 loop is CASSVQAGSGGEQFF. The CDR3 nucleotides are TGTGCCAGCAGCGTCCAAGCGGGCTCAGGTGGAGAGCAGTTCTTC.

The chain couples TRBV20-1 to TRBJ1-1; no definite D call. Germline CDR1 DFQATT, CDR2 SNEGSKA (reference sequence). V lost 3 bases to trimming and J lost 0 bases, with 11 bases between them. The CDR3 is made up of 14 amino acids. The CDR3 sequence is CSARAGAMNTEAFF. Written as DNA, the CDR3 is TGCAGTGCTAGGGCAGGCGCAATGAACACTGAAGCTTTCTTT.

This clonotype appeared many times. The V call is TRBV11-2, the J call TRBJ2-2, with a tentative D call TRBD1 (6 bases). V lost 1 base and J lost 2, with 14 bases in between. In germline, CDR1 is SGHAT, CDR2 FQNNGV. The CDR3 sequence is 17 residues long. Written as DNA, the CDR3 is TGTGCCAGCAGCTTAGCCCCTACAGGGCCAAACACCGGGGAGCTGTTTTTT. Translating gives CASSLAPTGPNTGELFF.

This clonotype was detected ten times or more. CDR3 sequence reads: CASSLATGTLPNYGYTF. The CDR3 region has the DNA TGTGCCAGCAGCTTAGCTACCGGGACCCTACCTAACTATGGCTACACCTTC. The V call is TRBV7-9, the J call TRBJ1-2, with D perhaps TRBD1 (5 bases). Germline V gene lookup returns CDR1 SEHNR and CDR2 FQNEAQ (reference sequence). The CDR3 runs to 17 residues. V lost 0 bases and J lost 0, with 14 bases in between.

This clonotype was counted at least ten times. The chain links TRBV25-1 to TRBJ1-1; a possible D gene is TRBD1 (6 bases). The CDR3 spans 15 residues. CDR1 and CDR2 (germline): MGHDK, SYGVNS. The V end lost 2 bases, the J end lost 5 bases, and 15 bases lay between the germline ends. In DNA, the CDR3 is TGTGCCAGCAGTGAAGGGGGCACCCGGTGGACTGAAGCTTTCTTT. It yields the protein CASSEGGTRWTEAFF.

This clonotype showed up many times. The CDR3 reads CASSGRQGLRSSPLHF. CDR3 coding DNA: TGTGCCAGTAGTGGACGACAGGGATTGCGTTCTTCACCCCTCCACTTT. V is TRBV19 and J is TRBJ1-6, with TRBD1 matching over 7 bases. The CDR3 runs 16 residues. J was trimmed by 9 bases and V by 5 bases; bases with no gene match: 13. Germline loops: CDR1 LNHDA, CDR2 SQIVND (reference sequence).

This clonotype was counted at least ten times. The junction does not match germline at one end; this may be a read error. The V call is TRBV29-1, the J call TRBJ2-2; 7 bases align to TRBD1. The CDR3 extends over 13 amino acids. CDR1 SQVTM and CDR2 ANQGSEA come from the germline V gene. CDR3 coding DNA: TGCAGCGTCGAAGGGGGCTCGGCCGGGGAGCTGTTTTTT. It yields the protein CSVEGGSAGELFF.

The rearrangement uses TRBV29-1 and TRBJ1-1, with D unresolved. V lost 7 bases, J lost 3 bases, and 12 bases lay in between. The germline gives CDR1 SQVTM, CDR2 ANQGSEA. The CDR3 has 12 residues. CDR3 nucleotides: TGCAGCGCTCTGGGTACCCACACTGAAGCTTTCTTT. Translation: CSALGTHTEAFF.